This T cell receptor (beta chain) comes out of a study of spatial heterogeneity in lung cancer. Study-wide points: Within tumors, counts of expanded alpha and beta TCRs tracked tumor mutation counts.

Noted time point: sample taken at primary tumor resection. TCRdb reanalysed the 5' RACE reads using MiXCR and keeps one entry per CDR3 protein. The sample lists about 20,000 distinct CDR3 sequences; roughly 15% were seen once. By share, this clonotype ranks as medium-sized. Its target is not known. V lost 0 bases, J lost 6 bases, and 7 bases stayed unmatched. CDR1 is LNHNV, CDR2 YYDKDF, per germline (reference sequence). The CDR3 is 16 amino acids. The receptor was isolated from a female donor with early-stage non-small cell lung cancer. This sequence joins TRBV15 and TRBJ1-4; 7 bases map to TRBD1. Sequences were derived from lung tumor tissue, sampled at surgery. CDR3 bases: TGTGCCACCAGCAGAGATTTTCCGGGACAGTATGAAAAACTGTTTTTT. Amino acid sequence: CATSRDFPGQYEKLFF.